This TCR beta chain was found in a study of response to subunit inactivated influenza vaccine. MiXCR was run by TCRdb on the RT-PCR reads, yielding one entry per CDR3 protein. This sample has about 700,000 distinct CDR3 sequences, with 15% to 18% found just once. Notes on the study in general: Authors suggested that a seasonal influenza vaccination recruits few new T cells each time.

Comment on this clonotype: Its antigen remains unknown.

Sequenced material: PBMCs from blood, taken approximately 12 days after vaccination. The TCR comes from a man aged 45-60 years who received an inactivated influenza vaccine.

CDR3 region: CASTRGREKNIQYF. The CDR3 DNA follows: TGTGCCAGCACCCGTGGAAGGGAGAAAAACATTCAGTACTTC. The rearrangement uses TRBV6-2 or TRBV6-3 and TRBJ2-4, with a weak D call TRBD2 (5 bases). The CDR3 totals 14 residues. The V end lost 7 bases, the J end lost 4 bases, and 14 bases lay between the germline ends. Germline V gene sequence: CDR1 MNHEY, CDR2 SVGEGT.